This T cell receptor beta chain was captured by sequencing in a study of tumor-infiltrating lymphocytes in primary liver carcinoma. Study overall: Male and female patients aged 30 to 69 years made up the cohort. The study, taken as a whole, reports: Tumor specimens were characterized by a significantly higher top-250-clone fraction than blood (p = 0.039).

Using a constant-region primer together with ProtoScript II reverse transcriptase, TCR beta cDNA was made from roughly 540 ng of total RNA. A slightly modified ARM-PCR protocol with three nested multiplex PCR rounds produced these TCR beta libraries. Each of the first two PCR rounds ran roughly 9 cycles with TRBV1-TRBV30 forward and C-beta reverse primers. TCRdb used MiXCR to reprocess the multiplex PCR reads, holding one entry per CDR3 protein. The profile shows 45,000 to 55,000 distinct CDR3 sequences, roughly 70% of them singletons. Comment on this clonotype: What it binds is unknown.

Trimming removed 8 bases from V and 3 bases from J, with 9 bases in between. The CDR3 spans 12 residues. CDR1 and CDR2 from the germline V gene are SNHLY and FYNNEI. Joint extraction of RNA and DNA used roughly 20-33 mg of bulk tissue that was unsorted. Patients were chronically HBV-infected and treatment-naive. Every tumor was sampled at five separate regions. The sample was liver tumor tissue from sampling region 5. The sample's subset: tumor region T5, tumor centre. This TCR was recovered from a man in his forties or fifties with primary liver carcinoma and hepatitis B virus infection. V is TRBV2 and J is TRBJ2-3; tentative D call: TRBD2 (5 bases). The chain's CDR3 is CASRGGTDTQYF. DNA of the CDR3: TGTGCCAGCCGCGGAGGTACAGATACGCAGTATTTT. Looking up the rest from reference TRBV2 and TRBJ2-3 gives the full variable domain: EPEVTQTPSHQVTQMGQEVILRCVPISNHLYFYWYRQILGQKVEFLVSFYNNEISEKSEIFDDQFSVERPDGSNFTLKIRSTKLEDSAMYFCASRGGTDTQYFGPGTRLTVL.